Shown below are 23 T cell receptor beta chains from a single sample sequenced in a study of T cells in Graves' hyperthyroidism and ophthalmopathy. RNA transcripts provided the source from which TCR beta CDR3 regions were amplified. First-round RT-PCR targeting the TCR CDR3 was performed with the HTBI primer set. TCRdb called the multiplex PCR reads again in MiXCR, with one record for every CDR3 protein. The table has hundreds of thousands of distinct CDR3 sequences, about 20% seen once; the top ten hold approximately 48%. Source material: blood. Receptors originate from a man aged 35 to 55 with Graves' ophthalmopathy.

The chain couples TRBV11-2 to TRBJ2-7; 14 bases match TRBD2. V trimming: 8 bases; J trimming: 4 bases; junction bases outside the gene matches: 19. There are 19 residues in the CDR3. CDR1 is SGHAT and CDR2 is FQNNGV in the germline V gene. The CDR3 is CASGYPPTGTSGRVYEQYF. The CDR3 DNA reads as TGTGCCAGCGGATACCCCCCTACCGGGACTAGCGGGAGAGTTTACGAGCAGTACTTC.

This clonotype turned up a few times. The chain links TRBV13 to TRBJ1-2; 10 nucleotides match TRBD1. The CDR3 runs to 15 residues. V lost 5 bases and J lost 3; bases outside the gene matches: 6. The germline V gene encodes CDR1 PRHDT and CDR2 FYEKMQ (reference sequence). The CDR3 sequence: CASSGGQGYDYGYTF. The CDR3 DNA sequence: TGTGCCAGCAGCGGGGGACAGGGGTACGACTATGGCTACACCTTC.

CDR3 bases: TGCGCCAGCAGCCAAGGGGTGGCGGATCCGACCTACGAGCAGTACTTC. Encoded protein: CASSQGVADPTYEQYF. The chain is built from TRBV4-1 and TRBJ2-7; D is undetermined. Germline V CDR1 and CDR2: MGHRA, YSYEKL. The CDR3 is made up of 16 amino acids. Trimming shortened V by 1 base and J by 2 bases, and 15 bases separated the two germline ends.

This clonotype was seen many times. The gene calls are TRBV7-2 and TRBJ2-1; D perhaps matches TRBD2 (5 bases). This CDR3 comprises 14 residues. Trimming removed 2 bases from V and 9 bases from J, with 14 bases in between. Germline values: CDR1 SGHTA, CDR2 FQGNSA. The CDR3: CASSLNPWRVEQFF. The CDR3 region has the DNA TGTGCCAGCAGCTTAAACCCTTGGCGGGTTGAGCAGTTCTTC.

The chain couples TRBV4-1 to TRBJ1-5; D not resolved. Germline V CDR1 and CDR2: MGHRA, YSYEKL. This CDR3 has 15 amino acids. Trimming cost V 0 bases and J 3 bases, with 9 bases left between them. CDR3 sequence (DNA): TGCGCCAGCAGCCAAGATCCTGGACCCAATCAGCCCCAGCATTTT. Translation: CASSQDPGPNQPQHF.

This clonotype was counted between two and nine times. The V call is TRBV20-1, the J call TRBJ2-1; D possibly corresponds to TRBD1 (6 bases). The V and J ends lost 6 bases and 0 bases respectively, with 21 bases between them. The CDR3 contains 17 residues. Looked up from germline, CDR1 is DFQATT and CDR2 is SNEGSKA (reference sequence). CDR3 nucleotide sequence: TGCAGTGCATCGGACAGCTCTATTTGGAGCTCCTACAATGAGCAGTTCTTC. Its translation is CSASDSSIWSSYNEQFF.

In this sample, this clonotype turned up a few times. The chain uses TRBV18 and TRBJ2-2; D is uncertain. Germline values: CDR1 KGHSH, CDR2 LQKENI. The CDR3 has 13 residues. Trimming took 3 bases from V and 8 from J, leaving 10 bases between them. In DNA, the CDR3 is TGTGCCAGCTCACCGGCAGTTATGGGGGAGCTGTTTTTT. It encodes CASSPAVMGELFF.

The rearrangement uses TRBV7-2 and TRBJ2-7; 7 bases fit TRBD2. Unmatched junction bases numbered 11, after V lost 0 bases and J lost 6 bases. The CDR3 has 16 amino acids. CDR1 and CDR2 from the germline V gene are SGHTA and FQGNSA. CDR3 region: CASSLAVAGVGGEQYF. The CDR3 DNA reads TGTGCCAGCAGCTTAGCGGTGGCGGGAGTGGGAGGCGAGCAGTACTTC.

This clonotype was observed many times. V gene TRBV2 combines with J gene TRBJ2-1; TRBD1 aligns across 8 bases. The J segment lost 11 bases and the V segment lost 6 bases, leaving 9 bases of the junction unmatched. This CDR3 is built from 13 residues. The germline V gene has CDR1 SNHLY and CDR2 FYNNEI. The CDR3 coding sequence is TGTGCCAGCAGACCGACAGGGGACAACCAGCAGTTCTTC. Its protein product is CASRPTGDNQQFF.

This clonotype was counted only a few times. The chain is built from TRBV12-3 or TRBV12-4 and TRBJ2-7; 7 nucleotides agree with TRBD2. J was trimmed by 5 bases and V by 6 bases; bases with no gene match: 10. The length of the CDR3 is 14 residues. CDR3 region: CASRDGGGVDEQYF. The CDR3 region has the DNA TGTGCCAGCAGGGACGGCGGGGGAGTTGACGAGCAGTACTTC.

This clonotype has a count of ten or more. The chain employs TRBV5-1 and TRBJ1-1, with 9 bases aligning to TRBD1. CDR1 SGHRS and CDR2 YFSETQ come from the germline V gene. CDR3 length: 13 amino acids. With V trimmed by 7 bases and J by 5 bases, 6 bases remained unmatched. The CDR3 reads CASGQGLGTEAFF. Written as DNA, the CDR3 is TGCGCCAGCGGACAGGGGCTGGGGACTGAAGCTTTCTTT. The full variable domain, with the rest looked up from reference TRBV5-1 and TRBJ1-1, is KAGVTQTPRYLIKTRGQQVTLSCSPISGHRSVSWYQQTPGQGLQFLFEYFSETQRNKGNFPGRFSGRQFSNSRSEMNVSTLELGDSALYLCASGQGLGTEAFFGQGTRLTVV.

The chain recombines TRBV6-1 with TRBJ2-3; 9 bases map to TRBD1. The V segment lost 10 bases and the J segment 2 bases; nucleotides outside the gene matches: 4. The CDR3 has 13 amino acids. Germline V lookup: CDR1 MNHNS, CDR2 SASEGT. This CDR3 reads CATRTGATDTQYF. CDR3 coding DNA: TGTGCCACCAGGACAGGGGCCACAGATACGCAGTATTTT.

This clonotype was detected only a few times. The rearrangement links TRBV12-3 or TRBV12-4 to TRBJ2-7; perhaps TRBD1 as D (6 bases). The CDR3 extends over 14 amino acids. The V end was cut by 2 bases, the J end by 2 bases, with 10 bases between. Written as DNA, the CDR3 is TGTGCCAGCAGTTTAATGGACAGTACCTACGAGCAGTACTTC. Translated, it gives CASSLMDSTYEQYF.

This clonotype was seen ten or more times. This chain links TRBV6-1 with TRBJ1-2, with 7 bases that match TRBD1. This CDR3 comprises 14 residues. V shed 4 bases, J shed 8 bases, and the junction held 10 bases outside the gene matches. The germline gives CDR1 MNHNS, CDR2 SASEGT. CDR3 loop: CASSVTRDSRGYTF. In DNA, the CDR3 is TGTGCCAGCAGTGTTACCAGGGACAGTCGCGGCTACACCTTC.

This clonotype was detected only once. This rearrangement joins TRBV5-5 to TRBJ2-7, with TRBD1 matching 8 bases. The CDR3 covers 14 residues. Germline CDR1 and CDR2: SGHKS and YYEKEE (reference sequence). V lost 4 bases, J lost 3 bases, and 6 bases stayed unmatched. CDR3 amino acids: CASSRTGLSYEQYF. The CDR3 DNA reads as TGTGCCAGCAGCCGGACAGGGTTGAGCTACGAGCAGTACTTC.

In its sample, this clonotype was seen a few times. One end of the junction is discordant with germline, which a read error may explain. This CDR3 is CATKRVLKTEAFF. The CDR3 region has the DNA TGTGCCACCAAGAGGGTGTTGAAGACTGAAGCTTTCTTT. V usage is TRBV7-8 and J usage is TRBJ1-1; no clear D gene. The CDR3 has 13 amino acids. CDR1 and CDR2 (germline): SGHVS, FQNEAQ.

CDR3 in amino acids: CASSLLGPRGNEQYF. CDR3 sequence (DNA): TGTGCCAGCAGTTTATTGGGTCCCCGCGGCAATGAGCAGTACTTC. The V call is TRBV6-5, the J call TRBJ2-1, with no clear D. The DNA end is more similar to TRBJ2-7, so the J call may be wrong. Germline values: CDR1 MNHEY, CDR2 SVGAGI. The CDR3 is 15 residues long.

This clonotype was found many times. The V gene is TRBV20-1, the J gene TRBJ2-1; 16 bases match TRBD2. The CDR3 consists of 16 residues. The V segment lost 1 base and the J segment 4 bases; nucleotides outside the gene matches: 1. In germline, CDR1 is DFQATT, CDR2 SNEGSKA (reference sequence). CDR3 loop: CSARGGLAGGYNEQFF. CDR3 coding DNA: TGCAGTGCTAGAGGGGGACTAGCGGGAGGGTACAATGAGCAGTTCTTC.

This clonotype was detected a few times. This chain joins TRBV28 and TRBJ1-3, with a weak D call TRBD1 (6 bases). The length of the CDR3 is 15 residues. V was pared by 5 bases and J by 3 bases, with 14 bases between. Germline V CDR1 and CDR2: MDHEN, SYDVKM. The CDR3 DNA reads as TGTGCCAGCAGTCCTTGGAACAGGGTTGGAAACACCATATATTTT. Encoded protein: CASSPWNRVGNTIYF.

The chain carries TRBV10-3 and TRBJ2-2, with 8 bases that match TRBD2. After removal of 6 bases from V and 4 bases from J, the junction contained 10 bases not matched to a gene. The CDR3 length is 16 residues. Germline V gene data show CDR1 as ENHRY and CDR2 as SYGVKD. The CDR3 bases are TGTGCCATCAGAGCCACCTCGGGAGGGGGCACCGGGGAGCTGTTTTTT. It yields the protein CAIRATSGGGTGELFF.

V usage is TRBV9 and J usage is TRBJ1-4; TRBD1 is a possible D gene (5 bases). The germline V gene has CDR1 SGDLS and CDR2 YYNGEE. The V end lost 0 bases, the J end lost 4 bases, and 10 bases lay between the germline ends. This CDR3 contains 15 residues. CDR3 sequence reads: CASSVAGRHNEKLFF. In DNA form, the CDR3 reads TGTGCCAGCAGCGTAGCGGGACGGCATAATGAAAAACTGTTTTTT.

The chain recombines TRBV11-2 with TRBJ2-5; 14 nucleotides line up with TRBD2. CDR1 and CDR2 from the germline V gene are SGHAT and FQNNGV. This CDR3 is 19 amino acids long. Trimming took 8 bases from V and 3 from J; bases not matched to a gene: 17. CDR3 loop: CASGYPPTGTSGSKETQYF. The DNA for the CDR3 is TGTGCCAGCGGATACCCCCCTACCGGGACTAGCGGGAGTAAAGAGACCCAGTACTTC. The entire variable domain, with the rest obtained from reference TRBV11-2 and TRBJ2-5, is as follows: EAGVAQSPRYKIIEKRQSVAFWCNPISGHATLYWYQQILGQGPKLLIQFQNNGVVDDSQLPKDRFSAERLKGVDSTLKIQPAKLEDSAVYLCASGYPPTGTSGSKETQYFGPGTRLLVL.

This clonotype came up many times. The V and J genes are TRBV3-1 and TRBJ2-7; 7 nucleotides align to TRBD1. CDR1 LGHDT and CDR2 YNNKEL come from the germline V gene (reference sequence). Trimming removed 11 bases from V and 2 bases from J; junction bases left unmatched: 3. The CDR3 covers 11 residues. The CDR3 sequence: CAVTGAYEQYF. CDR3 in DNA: TGTGCCGTTACAGGGGCCTACGAGCAGTACTTC.